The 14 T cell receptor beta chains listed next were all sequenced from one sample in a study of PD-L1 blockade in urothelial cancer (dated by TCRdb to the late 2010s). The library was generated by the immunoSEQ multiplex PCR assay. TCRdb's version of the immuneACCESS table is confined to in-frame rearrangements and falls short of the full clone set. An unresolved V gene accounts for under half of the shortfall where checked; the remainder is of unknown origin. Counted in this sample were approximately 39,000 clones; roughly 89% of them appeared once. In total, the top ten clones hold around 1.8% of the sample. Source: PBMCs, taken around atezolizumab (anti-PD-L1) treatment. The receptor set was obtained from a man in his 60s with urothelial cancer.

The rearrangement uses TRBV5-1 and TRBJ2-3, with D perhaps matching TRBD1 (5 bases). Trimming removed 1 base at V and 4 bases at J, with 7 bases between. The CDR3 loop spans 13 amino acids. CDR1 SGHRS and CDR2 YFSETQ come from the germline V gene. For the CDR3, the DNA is TGCGCCAGCAGCTTGTGGGGCTCAGATACGCAGTATTTT. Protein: CASSLWGSDTQYF. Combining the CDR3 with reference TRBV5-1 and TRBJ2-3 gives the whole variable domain KAGVTQTPRYLIKTRGQQVTLSCSPISGHRSVSWYQQTPGQGLQFLFEYFSETQRNKGNFPGRFSGRQFSNSRSEMNVSTLELGDSALYLCASSLWGSDTQYFGPGTRLTVL.

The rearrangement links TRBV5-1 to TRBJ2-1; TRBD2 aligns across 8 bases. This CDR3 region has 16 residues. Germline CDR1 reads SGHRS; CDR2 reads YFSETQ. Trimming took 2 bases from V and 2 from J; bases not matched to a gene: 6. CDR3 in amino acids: CASSFGTSGAYNEQFF. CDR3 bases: TGCGCCAGCAGCTTTGGTACTAGCGGAGCCTACAATGAGCAGTTCTTC.

CDR3 amino acids: CASSPHRRTGLNYHEQYF. For the CDR3, the DNA is TGCGCCAGCAGTCCACACCGTCGGACAGGGTTAAACTACCACGAGCAGTACTTC. The J gene is TRBJ2-7, the V gene TRBV23-1, with 8 positions matching TRBD1. TRBV23-1 is classed as an ORF, of uncertain function. The junction had 19 bases not matched to a gene; V was cut back by 4 bases and J by 5 bases. This CDR3 is 18 amino acids long.

The CDR3 DNA reads TGTGCCAGCACTGACCAGCGGGGCCTAGGGTCTGATACGCAGTATTTT. Encoded protein: CASTDQRGLGSDTQYF. This chain uses TRBV28 with TRBJ2-3; 7 nucleotides agree with TRBD2. Unmatched junction bases numbered 16, after V lost 7 bases and J lost 6 bases. This CDR3 contains 16 residues. Per the germline V gene, CDR1 is MDHEN and CDR2 is SYDVKM.

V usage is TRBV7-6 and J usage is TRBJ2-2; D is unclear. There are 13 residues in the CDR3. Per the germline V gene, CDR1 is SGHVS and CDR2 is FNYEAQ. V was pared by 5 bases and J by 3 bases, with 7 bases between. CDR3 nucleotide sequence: TGTGCCAGCAGCCCTTATGACACCGGGGAGCTGTTTTTT. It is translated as CASSPYDTGELFF.

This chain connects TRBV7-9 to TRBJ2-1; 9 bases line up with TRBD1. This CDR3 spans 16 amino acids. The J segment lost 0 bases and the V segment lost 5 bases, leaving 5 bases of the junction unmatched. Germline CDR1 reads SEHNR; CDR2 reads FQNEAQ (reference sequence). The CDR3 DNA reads TGTGCCAGCAGCCTTTCGGACAGGGGCTCCTACAATGAGCAGTTCTTC. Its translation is CASSLSDRGSYNEQFF.

The CDR3 reads CASSLEGGANVLTF. The CDR3 bases are TGTGCCAGCAGCTTAGAGGGGGGGGCCAACGTCCTGACTTTC. This chain uses TRBV7-9 with TRBJ2-6; tentative D call: TRBD1 (5 bases). Germline V lookup: CDR1 SEHNR, CDR2 FQNEAQ (reference sequence). Trimming removed 1 base at V and 4 bases at J, with 5 bases between. This CDR3 region has 14 residues.

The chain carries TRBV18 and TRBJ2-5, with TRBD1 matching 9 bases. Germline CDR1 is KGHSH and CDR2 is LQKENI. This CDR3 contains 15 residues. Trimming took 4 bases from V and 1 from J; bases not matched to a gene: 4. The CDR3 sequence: CASSLRQGVQETQYF. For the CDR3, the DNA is TGTGCCAGCTCACTCCGACAGGGGGTCCAAGAGACCCAGTACTTC.

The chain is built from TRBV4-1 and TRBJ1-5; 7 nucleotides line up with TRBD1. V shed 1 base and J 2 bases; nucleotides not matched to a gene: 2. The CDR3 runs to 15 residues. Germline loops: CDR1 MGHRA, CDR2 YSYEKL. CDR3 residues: CASSQGQGGNQPQHF. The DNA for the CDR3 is TGCGCCAGCAGCCAAGGACAGGGTGGCAATCAGCCCCAGCATTTT.

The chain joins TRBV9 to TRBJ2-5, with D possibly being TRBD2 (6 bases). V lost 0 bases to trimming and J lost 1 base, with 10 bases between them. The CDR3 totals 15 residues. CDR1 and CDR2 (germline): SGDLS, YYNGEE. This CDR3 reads CASSVATGVQETQYF. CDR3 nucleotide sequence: TGTGCCAGCAGCGTAGCTACGGGAGTCCAAGAGACCCAGTACTTC.

CDR3 DNA sequence: TGTGCCAGTAGTACCCTAGCGGGGGGGCGGCACGGGGAGCTGTTTTTT. As protein: CASSTLAGGRHGELFF. The chain combines TRBV19 with TRBJ2-2; TRBD2 matches 12 bases. Germline V CDR1 and CDR2: LNHDA, SQIVND (reference sequence). This CDR3 contains 16 residues. With 4 bases clipped from V and 7 bases from J, the junction kept 7 bases outside the gene matches.

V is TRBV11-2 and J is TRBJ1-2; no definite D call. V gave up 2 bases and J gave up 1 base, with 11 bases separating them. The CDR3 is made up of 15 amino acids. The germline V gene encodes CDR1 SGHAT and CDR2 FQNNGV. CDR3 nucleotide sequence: TGTGCCAGCAGCTTATCTATGGCGGTTAACTATGGCTACACCTTC. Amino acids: CASSLSMAVNYGYTF.

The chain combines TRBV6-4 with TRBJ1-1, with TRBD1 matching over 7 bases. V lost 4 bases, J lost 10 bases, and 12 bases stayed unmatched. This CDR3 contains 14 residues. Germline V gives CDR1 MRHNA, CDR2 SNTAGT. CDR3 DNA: TGTGCCAGCAGTGCCTCCGGGACAGTAAACGGAGCTTTCTTT. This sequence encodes CASSASGTVNGAFF.

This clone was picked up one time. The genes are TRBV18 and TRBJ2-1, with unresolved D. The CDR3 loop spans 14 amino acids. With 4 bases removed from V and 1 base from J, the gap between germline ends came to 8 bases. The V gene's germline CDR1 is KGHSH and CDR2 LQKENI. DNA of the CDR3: TGTGCCAGCTCACTAAGCGAATCCTACAATGAGCAGTTCTTC. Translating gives CASSLSESYNEQFF.